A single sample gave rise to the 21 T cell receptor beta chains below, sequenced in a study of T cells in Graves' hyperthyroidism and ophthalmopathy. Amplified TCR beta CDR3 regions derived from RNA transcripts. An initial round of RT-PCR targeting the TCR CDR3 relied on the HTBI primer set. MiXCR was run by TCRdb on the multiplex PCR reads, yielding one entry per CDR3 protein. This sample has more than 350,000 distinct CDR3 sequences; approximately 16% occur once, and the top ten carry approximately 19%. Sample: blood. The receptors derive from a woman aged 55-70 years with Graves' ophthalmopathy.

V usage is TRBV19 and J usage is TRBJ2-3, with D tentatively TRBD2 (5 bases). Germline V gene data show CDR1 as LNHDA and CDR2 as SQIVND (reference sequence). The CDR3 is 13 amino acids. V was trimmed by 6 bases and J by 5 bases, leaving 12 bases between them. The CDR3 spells CASRPSLGDTQYF. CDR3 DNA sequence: TGTGCCAGTAGGCCTAGCCTCGGAGATACGCAGTATTTT.

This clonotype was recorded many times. CDR3 in amino acids: CASSLEPGLTQYF. In nucleotides, the CDR3 is TGTGCCAGCTCACTCGAACCGGGGCTGACCCAGTACTTC. This sequence joins TRBV18 and TRBJ2-5; perhaps D is TRBD1 or TRBD2 (5 bases each). Trimming took off 4 bases at V and 7 bases at J, with 13 bases between the two ends. The CDR3 is 13 amino acids. Germline CDR1 is KGHSH and CDR2 is LQKENI. The full variable domain, completed using reference TRBV18 and TRBJ2-5, is NAGVMQNPRHLVRRRGQEARLRCSPMKGHSHVYWYRQLPEEGLKFMVYLQKENIIDESGMPKERFSAEFPKEGPSILRIQQVVRGDSAAYFCASSLEPGLTQYFGPGTRLLVL.

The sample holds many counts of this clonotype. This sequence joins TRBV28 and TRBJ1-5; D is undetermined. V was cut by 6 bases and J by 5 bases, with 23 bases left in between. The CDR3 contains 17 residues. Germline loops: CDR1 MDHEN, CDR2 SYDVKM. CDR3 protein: CASSPGIRRGGYQPQHF. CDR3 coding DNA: TGTGCCAGCAGCCCCGGCATTAGGAGAGGTGGGTATCAGCCCCAGCATTTT.

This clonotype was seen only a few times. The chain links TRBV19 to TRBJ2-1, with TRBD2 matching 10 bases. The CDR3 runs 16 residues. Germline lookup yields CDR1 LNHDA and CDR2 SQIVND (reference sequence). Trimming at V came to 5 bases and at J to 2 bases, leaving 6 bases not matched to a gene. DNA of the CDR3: TGTGCCAGTAGTGTGCGGACTAGCGGAGCCTACAATGAGCAGTTCTTC. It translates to CASSVRTSGAYNEQFF.

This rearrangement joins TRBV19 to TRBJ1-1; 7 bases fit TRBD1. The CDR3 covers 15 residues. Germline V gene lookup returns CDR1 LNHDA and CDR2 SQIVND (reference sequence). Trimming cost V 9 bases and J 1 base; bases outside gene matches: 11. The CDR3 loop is CASKGGEGANTEAFF. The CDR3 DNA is TGTGCCAGCAAAGGGGGGGAGGGGGCGAACACTGAAGCTTTCTTT.

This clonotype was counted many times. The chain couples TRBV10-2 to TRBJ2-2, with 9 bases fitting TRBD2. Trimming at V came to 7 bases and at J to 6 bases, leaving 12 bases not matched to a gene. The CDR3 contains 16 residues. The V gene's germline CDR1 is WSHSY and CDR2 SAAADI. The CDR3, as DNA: TGCGCCAGCACTCCTAGCGGGAATCTACGACCCGGGGAGCTGTTTTTT. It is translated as CASTPSGNLRPGELFF.

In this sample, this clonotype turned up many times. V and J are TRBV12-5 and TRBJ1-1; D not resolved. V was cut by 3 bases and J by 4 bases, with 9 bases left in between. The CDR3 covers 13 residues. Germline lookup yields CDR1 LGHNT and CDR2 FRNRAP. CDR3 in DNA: TGTGCTAGTGGTTTCACCGTAGGCACTGAAGCTTTCTTT. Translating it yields CASGFTVGTEAFF.

The CDR3 loop reads CASSFGPKEDTQYF. The CDR3 DNA reads as TGTGCCAGCAGCTTTGGCCCTAAGGAAGATACGCAGTATTTT. The chain links TRBV7-3 to TRBJ2-3; D gene ambiguous. Germline lookup yields CDR1 SGHTA and CDR2 FQGTGA. The CDR3 runs to 14 residues. Trimming removed 3 bases at V and 5 bases at J, with 12 bases between.

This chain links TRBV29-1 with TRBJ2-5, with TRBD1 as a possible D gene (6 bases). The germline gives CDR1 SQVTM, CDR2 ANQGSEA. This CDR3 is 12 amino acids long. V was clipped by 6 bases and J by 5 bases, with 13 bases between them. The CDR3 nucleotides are TGCAGCGTCCTACAGGGCGGCGAGACCCAGTACTTC. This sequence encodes CSVLQGGETQYF.

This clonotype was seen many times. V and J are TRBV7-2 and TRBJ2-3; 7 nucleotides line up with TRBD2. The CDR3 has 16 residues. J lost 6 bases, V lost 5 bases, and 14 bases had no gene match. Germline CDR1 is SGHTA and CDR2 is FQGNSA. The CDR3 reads CASSIPTSPRADTQYF. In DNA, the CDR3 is TGTGCCAGCAGCATCCCGACTAGCCCCCGGGCGGATACGCAGTATTTT.

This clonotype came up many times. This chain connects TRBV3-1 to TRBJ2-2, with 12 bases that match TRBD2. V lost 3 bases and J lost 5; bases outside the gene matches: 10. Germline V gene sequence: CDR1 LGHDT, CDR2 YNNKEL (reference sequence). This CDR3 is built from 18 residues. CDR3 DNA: TGTGCCAGCAGCCACAGTAGACTAGCGGGAGTATTAACCGGGGAGCTGTTTTTT. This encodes CASSHSRLAGVLTGELFF.

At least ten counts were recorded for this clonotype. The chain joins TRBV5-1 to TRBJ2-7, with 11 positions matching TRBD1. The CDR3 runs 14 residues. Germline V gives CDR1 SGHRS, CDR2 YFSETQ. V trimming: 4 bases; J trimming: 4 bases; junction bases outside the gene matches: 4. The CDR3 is CASSPDRGRYEQYF. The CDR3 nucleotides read TGCGCCAGCAGCCCGGACAGGGGGCGATACGAGCAGTACTTC. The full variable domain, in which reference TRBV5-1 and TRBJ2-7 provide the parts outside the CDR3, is KAGVTQTPRYLIKTRGQQVTLSCSPISGHRSVSWYQQTPGQGLQFLFEYFSETQRNKGNFPGRFSGRQFSNSRSEMNVSTLELGDSALYLCASSPDRGRYEQYFGPGTRLTVT.

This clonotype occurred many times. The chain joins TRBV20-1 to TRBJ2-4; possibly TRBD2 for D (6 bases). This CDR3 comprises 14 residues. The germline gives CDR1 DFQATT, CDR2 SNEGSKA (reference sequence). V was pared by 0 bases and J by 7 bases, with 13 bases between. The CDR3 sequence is CSARDSARGNIQYF. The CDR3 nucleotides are TGCAGTGCTAGAGATTCAGCCCGGGGGAACATTCAGTACTTC.

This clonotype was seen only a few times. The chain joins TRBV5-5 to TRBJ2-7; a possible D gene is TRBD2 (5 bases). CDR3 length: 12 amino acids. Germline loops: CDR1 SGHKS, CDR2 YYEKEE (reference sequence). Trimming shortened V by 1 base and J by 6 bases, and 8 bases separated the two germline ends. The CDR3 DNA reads TGTGCCAGCAGCTTGTGGGAGTTCGAGCAGTACTTC. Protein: CASSLWEFEQYF.

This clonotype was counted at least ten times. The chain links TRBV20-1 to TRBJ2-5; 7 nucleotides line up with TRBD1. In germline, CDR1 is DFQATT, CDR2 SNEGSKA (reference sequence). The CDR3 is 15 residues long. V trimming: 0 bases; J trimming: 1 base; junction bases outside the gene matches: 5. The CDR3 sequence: CSARDGQDPQETQYF. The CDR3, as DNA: TGCAGTGCTAGAGACGGACAGGATCCCCAAGAGACCCAGTACTTC.

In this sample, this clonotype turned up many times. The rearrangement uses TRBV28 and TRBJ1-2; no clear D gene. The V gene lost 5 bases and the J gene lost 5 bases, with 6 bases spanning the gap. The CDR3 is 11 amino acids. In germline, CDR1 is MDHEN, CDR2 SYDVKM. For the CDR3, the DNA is TGTGCCAGCAGTGGAGGGTATGGCTACACCTTC. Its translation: CASSGGYGYTF.

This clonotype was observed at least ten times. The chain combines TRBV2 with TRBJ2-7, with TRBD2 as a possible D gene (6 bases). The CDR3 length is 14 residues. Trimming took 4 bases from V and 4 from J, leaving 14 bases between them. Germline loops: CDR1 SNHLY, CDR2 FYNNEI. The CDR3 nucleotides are TGTGCCAGCAGTGCCGGGAGCCGGGGGTACGAGCAGTACTTC. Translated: CASSAGSRGYEQYF.

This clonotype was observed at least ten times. This chain's CDR3 is CSAGSRASGSGNTQYF. The CDR3 DNA follows: TGCAGTGCTGGATCGCGGGCTAGCGGGAGCGGGAATACGCAGTATTTT. The rearrangement links TRBV20-1 to TRBJ2-3, with 10 bases that match TRBD2. The germline gives CDR1 DFQATT, CDR2 SNEGSKA (reference sequence). V lost 5 bases and J lost 7; bases outside the gene matches: 15. The CDR3 covers 16 residues.

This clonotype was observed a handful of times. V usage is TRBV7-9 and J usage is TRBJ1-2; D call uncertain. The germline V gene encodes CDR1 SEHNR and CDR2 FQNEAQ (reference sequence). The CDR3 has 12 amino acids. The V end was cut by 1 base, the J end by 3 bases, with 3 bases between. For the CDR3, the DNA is TGTGCCAGCAGCTTAGTTGACTATGGCTACACCTTC. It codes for CASSLVDYGYTF.

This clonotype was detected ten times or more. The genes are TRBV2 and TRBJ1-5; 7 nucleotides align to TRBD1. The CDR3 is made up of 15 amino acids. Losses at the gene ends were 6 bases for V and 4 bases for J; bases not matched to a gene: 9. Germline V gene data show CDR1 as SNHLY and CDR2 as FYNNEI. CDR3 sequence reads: CASRPGQTTNQPQHF. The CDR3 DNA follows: TGTGCCAGCAGACCGGGACAGACTACAAATCAGCCCCAGCATTTT.

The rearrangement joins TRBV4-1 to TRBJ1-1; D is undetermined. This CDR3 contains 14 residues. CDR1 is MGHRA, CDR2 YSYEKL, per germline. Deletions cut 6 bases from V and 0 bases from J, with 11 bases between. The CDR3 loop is CASRGVGMNTEAFF. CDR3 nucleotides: TGCGCCAGCAGAGGAGTCGGGATGAACACTGAAGCTTTCTTT.